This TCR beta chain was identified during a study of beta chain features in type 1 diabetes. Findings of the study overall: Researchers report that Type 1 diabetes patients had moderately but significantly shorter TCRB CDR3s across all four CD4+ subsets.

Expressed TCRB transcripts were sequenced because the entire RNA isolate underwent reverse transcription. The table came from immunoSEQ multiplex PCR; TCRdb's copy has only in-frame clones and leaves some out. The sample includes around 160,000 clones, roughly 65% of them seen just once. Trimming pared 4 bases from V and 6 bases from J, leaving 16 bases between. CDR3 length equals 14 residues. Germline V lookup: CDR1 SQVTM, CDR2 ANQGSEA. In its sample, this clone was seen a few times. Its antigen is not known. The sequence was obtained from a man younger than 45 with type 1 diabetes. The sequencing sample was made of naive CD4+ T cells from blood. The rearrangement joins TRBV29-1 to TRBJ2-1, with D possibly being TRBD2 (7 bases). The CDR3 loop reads CSVGRGAPVNEQFF. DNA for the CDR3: TGCAGCGTTGGCCGGGGGGCCCCGGTCAATGAGCAGTTCTTC.